Listed below are T cell receptor beta chains from one sample, sequenced in a study of blood T cell repertoires in COVID-19. Here immunoSEQ multiplex PCR was the method, and the copy in TCRdb shows in-frame clones only, minus some. The table includes about 670,000 clones, 75% to 90% detected once. Input material: peripheral blood. These receptors all stem from a woman younger than 30 with acute or convalescent COVID-19. The CDR3 runs from the conserved cysteine through the conserved F or W. Fields, in order: D gene, J gene, V gene, CDR3 protein, CDR3 DNA. The D gene is left open where the match is weak.

>-|TRBJ1-4|TRBV6-1
CASSEWGLRDEKLFF
TGTGCCAGCAGTGAATGGGGCCTTAGGGATGAAAAACTGTTTTTT
>TRBD1|TRBJ1-2|TRBV30
CASRDRANYGYAF
TGTGCCTCCCGGGACAGGGCTAACTATGGCTACGCCTTC
>-|TRBJ2-7|TRBV9
CASSGSLTASPYEQYF
TGTGCCAGCAGCGGATCCCTGACAGCGTCCCCCTACGAGCAGTACTTC
>-|TRBJ1-2|TRBV12-3/TRBV12-4
CASTGALGYGYTF
TGTGCCAGCACAGGGGCCTTGGGCTATGGCTACACCTTC
>-|TRBJ1-2|TRBV5-1
CASSPGAGAMANYGYTF
TGCGCCAGCAGCCCAGGGGCAGGGGCGATGGCTAACTATGGCTACACCTTC
>-|TRBJ2-4|TRBV4-1
CASSQTTRTENIQYF
TGCGCCAGCAGCCAAACCACTCGGACAGAAAACATTCAGTACTTC
>TRBD1|TRBJ1-2|TRBV30
CAWSVGDSYGYTF
TGTGCCTGGAGTGTGGGGGACAGCTATGGCTACACCTTC
>TRBD1|TRBJ1-1|TRBV5-4
CASSLGPDRPAFF
TGTGCCAGCAGCCTGGGGCCGGACAGGCCGGCTTTCTTT
>TRBD1|TRBJ1-5|TRBV5-6
CASRAFGQDLNQPQHF
TGTGCCAGCAGGGCGTTTGGACAGGATTTGAATCAGCCCCAGCATTTT
>TRBD1|TRBJ2-2|TRBV2
CASRTQGSWTGELFF
TGTGCCAGCAGGACACAGGGGTCCTGGACCGGGGAGCTGTTTTTT
>TRBD1|TRBJ1-2|TRBV2
CASSEQDRAGDGYTF
TGTGCCAGCAGTGAACAGGACAGGGCTGGGGATGGCTACACCTTC
>-|TRBJ2-2|TRBV6-5
CASSYGGTGELFF
TGTGCCAGCAGTTACGGAGGCACCGGGGAGCTGTTTTTT
>TRBD1|TRBJ2-2|TRBV28
CASTDRARAGELFF
TGTGCCAGCACCGACAGGGCGCGCGCCGGGGAGCTGTTTTTT